Listed here are 16 T cell receptor beta chains from one sample, sequenced in a study of blood T cell repertoires in COVID-19 (dated by TCRdb to about 2020). Libraries were constructed by the immunoSEQ multiplex PCR assay. TCRdb limited this immuneACCESS table to in-frame rearrangements with V and J called. A share of clones is missing; checked studies link under half to unresolved V genes, and the rest is unexplained. The sample table records under 450,000 clones; roughly 80% of these occur just once. Over 4.5% of the sample lies in the top ten. Sequencing was performed on PBMCs or T cells enriched from blood (not recorded which). Receptors originate from a woman aged 50 to 60 who had recovered from COVID-19.

The gene calls are TRBV19 and TRBJ1-2, with D tentatively TRBD1 (5 bases). Germline loops: CDR1 LNHDA, CDR2 SQIVND (reference sequence). There are 12 residues in the CDR3. Between the trimmed V and J ends, which lost 4 bases and 5 bases, there was a span of 8 bases. This CDR3 is CASSTGWYGYTF. CDR3 nucleotide sequence: TGTGCCAGTAGTACAGGGTGGTATGGCTACACCTTC.

This clone showed up just a few times. The chain joins TRBV30 to TRBJ2-7, with TRBD2 matching over 10 bases. The CDR3 is 15 residues long. The V and J ends lost 0 bases and 3 bases, in that order; junction bases with no gene match: 5. Germline-derived CDR1 and CDR2 are GTSNPN and SVGIG (reference sequence). CDR3 region: CAWSVQASGSYEQYF. As DNA, the CDR3 is TGTGCCTGGAGTGTACAGGCTAGCGGGAGCTACGAGCAGTACTTC.

This sequence joins TRBV6-2 or TRBV6-3 and TRBJ2-1, with 14 bases fitting TRBD2. The germline gives CDR1 MNHEY, CDR2 SVGEGT. J was trimmed by 6 bases and V by 5 bases; bases with no gene match: 6. The CDR3 spans 16 residues. The CDR3 sequence is CASSPPGLAGGNEQFF. The CDR3 coding sequence is TGTGCCAGCAGTCCACCCGGACTAGCGGGAGGCAATGAGCAGTTCTTC.

Points on this clone: Other DNA sequences within the sample encode an identical CDR3. The chain carries TRBV18 and TRBJ1-2; a possible D gene is TRBD1 (6 bases). This CDR3 region has 13 residues. V lost 3 bases to trimming and J lost 2 bases, with 7 bases between them. Germline V gene lookup returns CDR1 KGHSH and CDR2 LQKENI. The CDR3 bases are TGTGCCAGCTCACCCGACAGGAACTATGGCTACACCTTC. It encodes CASSPDRNYGYTF.

V usage is TRBV5-1 and J usage is TRBJ1-1, with 7 positions matching TRBD1. Trimming at V came to 5 bases and at J to 1 base, leaving 2 bases not matched to a gene. CDR3 length: 13 residues. Germline V gene lookup returns CDR1 SGHRS and CDR2 YFSETQ. The CDR3 is CASRGTANTEAFF. The DNA of the CDR3 is TGCGCCAGCAGAGGGACAGCGAACACTGAAGCTTTCTTT.

The chain combines TRBV7-3 with TRBJ2-1; D uncertain. Germline V gene lookup returns CDR1 SGHTA and CDR2 FQGTGA. V was pared by 3 bases and J by 0 bases, with 9 bases between. This CDR3 is built from 15 residues. CDR3 DNA: TGTGCCAGCAGCTTTGACATCTACTCCTACAATGAGCAGTTCTTC. Translating gives CASSFDIYSYNEQFF.

V usage is TRBV2 and J usage is TRBJ2-2; maybe TRBD2 (6 bases). The CDR3 runs 16 residues. Germline V CDR1 and CDR2: SNHLY, FYNNEI. With 6 bases removed from V and 1 base from J, the gap between germline ends came to 15 bases. The DNA for the CDR3 is TGTGCCAGCAGACCGCCGGCTAGCGTGAACACCGGGGAGCTGTTTTTT. Its protein product is CASRPPASVNTGELFF.

In this sample, this clone turned up a few times. The J gene is TRBJ1-5, the V gene TRBV30; the match to TRBD1 covers 7 bases. CDR1 and CDR2 from the germline V gene are GTSNPN and SVGIG (reference sequence). V dropped 3 bases and J dropped 2; count of bases not matched to a gene: 1. The CDR3 has 13 amino acids. The CDR3 DNA sequence: TGTGCCTGGAGCGGGACAGGCAATCAGCCCCAGCATTTT. This codes for CAWSGTGNQPQHF.

The table lists this clone with a few counts. The chain uses TRBV5-1 and TRBJ2-1; 13 bases match TRBD2. This CDR3 contains 16 residues. V dropped 3 bases and J dropped 8; count of bases not matched to a gene: 8. Germline lookup yields CDR1 SGHRS and CDR2 YFSETQ. The CDR3 DNA reads as TGCGCCAGCAGCTCGAGGGGACTAGCGGGGATGGATGAGCAGTTCTTC. The encoded protein is CASSSRGLAGMDEQFF.

The chain combines TRBV19 with TRBJ2-2; 10 bases match TRBD2. J was trimmed by 1 base and V by 9 bases; bases with no gene match: 5. The CDR3 has 15 amino acids. CDR1 and CDR2 (germline): LNHDA, SQIVND (reference sequence). The CDR3 DNA is TGTGCCAGCAGCAGACTAGCGGGGAACACCGGGGAGCTGTTTTTT. Protein product: CASSRLAGNTGELFF. Based on the CDR3 plus reference TRBV19 and TRBJ2-2, the full variable domain is DGGITQSPKYLFRKEGQNVTLSCEQNLNHDAMYWYRQDPGQGLRLIYYSQIVNDFQKGDIAEGYSVSREKKESFPLTVTSAQKNPTAFYLCASSRLAGNTGELFFGEGSRLTVL.

This CDR3 is CATNQGAMEGYTF. The CDR3 DNA reads as TGTGCCACCAACCAGGGGGCAATGGAAGGCTACACCTTC. The chain uses TRBV10-3 and TRBJ1-2, with TRBD1 identical over 8 bases. There are 13 residues in the CDR3. Trimming cost V 10 bases and J 8 bases; bases outside gene matches: 12. Germline-derived CDR1 and CDR2 are ENHRY and SYGVKD.

The gene calls are TRBV7-8 and TRBJ1-1; 10 positions agree with TRBD1. Losses at the gene ends were 5 bases for V and 10 bases for J; bases not matched to a gene: 7. This CDR3 is 13 amino acids long. CDR1 SGHVS and CDR2 FQNEAQ come from the germline V gene. CDR3 DNA: TGTGCCAGCAGCCACCCCGGGACAGGGGCAGCTTTCTTT. Residues: CASSHPGTGAAFF. The full variable domain, rest sourced from reference TRBV7-8 and TRBJ1-1, is GAGVSQSPRYKVAKRGQDVALRCDPISGHVSLFWYQQALGQGPEFLTYFQNEAQLDKSGLPSDRFFAERPEGSVSTLKIQRTQQEDSAVYLCASSHPGTGAAFFGQGTRLTVV.

This rearrangement joins TRBV27 to TRBJ2-1; 10 nucleotides match TRBD2. V was clipped by 5 bases and J by 8 bases; unmatched bases: 21. Germline V gene lookup returns CDR1 MNHEY and CDR2 SMNVEV (reference sequence). The CDR3 extends over 19 amino acids. The CDR3 DNA reads as TGTGCCAGCAGTCAAAGCAGACTTCTGCTAGCGGGAGCTGGCGATGAGCAGTTCTTC. This codes for CASSQSRLLLAGAGDEQFF.

This rearrangement joins TRBV14 to TRBJ1-1; perhaps TRBD1 as D (6 bases). The V end lost 4 bases, the J end lost 11 bases, and 20 bases lay between the germline ends. Germline V gene sequence: CDR1 SGHDN, CDR2 FVKESK. The CDR3 totals 14 residues. In DNA, the CDR3 is TGTGCCAGCAGCCCACAGGGTCAGCCACCAGGGGCTTTCTTT. As protein: CASSPQGQPPGAFF.

The chain links TRBV2 to TRBJ1-1; 7 nucleotides agree with TRBD1. With 7 bases clipped from V and 0 bases from J, the junction kept 8 bases outside the gene matches. The CDR3 extends over 15 amino acids. In germline, CDR1 is SNHLY, CDR2 FYNNEI. CDR3 region: CASTETRGLNTEAFF. The CDR3, as DNA: TGTGCCAGCACCGAAACGAGGGGGCTGAACACTGAAGCTTTCTTT.

This sequence joins TRBV5-1 and TRBJ1-2; 7 bases are shared with TRBD1. From germline, CDR1 is SGHRS and CDR2 YFSETQ. The CDR3 has 17 amino acids. The V segment lost 0 bases and the J segment 8 bases; nucleotides outside the gene matches: 16. In DNA, the CDR3 is TGCGCCAGCAGCTTGGGGGCGACAGGGCTTATTCCCGTCGGCTACACCTTC. This gives the protein CASSLGATGLIPVGYTF.